The T cell receptor beta chain described here comes from a study of T cells in Graves' hyperthyroidism and ophthalmopathy. This CDR3 region has 12 residues. The germline gives CDR1 SGHTA, CDR2 FQGNSA. Trimming pared 8 bases from V and 4 bases from J, leaving 11 bases between. Authors of the study amplified TCR beta CDR3 regions from RNA transcripts. First-round RT-PCR targeting the TCR CDR3 was performed with the HTBI primer set. TCRdb recomputed calls from the multiplex PCR reads with MiXCR, one row per CDR3 protein. The sample consists of about 510,000 distinct CDR3 sequences, 40% to 50% of them appearing once.

The V and J genes are TRBV7-2 and TRBJ1-1; a possible D gene is TRBD1 (6 bases). The source of this sequence is an adult woman with Graves' disease, either hyperthyroidism or ophthalmopathy (not recorded which). The sequenced sample was peripheral blood or thyroid tissue (not recorded which). The chain's CDR3 is CASFGGGTEAFF. CDR3 nucleotides: TGTGCCAGCTTTGGAGGGGGCACTGAAGCTTTCTTT.